One and the same sample provided the 29 T cell receptor beta chains below, sequenced in a study of CD4 T cells in relation to SARS-CoV-2 and coronaviruses. These receptors are not linked to any known antigen. The assay was immunoSEQ multiplex PCR, and TCRdb's table has in-frame clones only and misses some. The sample yields about 40,000 clones, 77% seen once. Material: memory CD4+ T cells from PBMCs, cultured in vitro. All receptors come from an adult with COVID-19.

This clone was observed a single time. The chain links TRBV7-9 to TRBJ2-3; the D is unclear. CDR3 length: 14 amino acids. CDR1 and CDR2 from the germline V gene are SEHNR and FQNEAQ (reference sequence). V was shortened by 1 base and J by 2 bases, with 7 bases between the two germline ends. The CDR3 DNA reads TGTGCCAGCAGCTTAGAAGGGATCACAGATACGCAGTATTTT. This translates into CASSLEGITDTQYF.

This rearrangement joins TRBV6-5 to TRBJ2-3; D is uncertain. The V end lost 6 bases, the J end lost 5 bases, and 15 bases lay between the germline ends. The CDR3 has 14 residues. CDR1 and CDR2 (germline): MNHEY, SVGAGI. CDR3 nucleotides: TGTGCCAGCAGACCCTCAAGTGCGATAGATACGCAGTATTTT. Protein product: CASRPSSAIDTQYF.

The chain has TRBV5-1 and TRBJ2-3, with 15 bases that match TRBD2. CDR1 and CDR2 (germline): SGHRS, YFSETQ. CDR3 length: 17 residues. The ends lost 4 bases at V and 3 bases at J; junction bases unmatched: 6. DNA for the CDR3: TGCGCCAGCAGCCCCGGACTAGCGGGAGGGAGTACAGATACGCAGTATTTT. It translates to CASSPGLAGGSTDTQYF.

The V and J genes are TRBV27 and TRBJ2-7, with a possible D match to TRBD2 (6 bases). CDR1 and CDR2 (germline): MNHEY, SMNVEV (reference sequence). The V gene lost 6 bases and the J gene lost 4 bases, with 37 bases spanning the gap. This CDR3 contains 21 residues. CDR3 amino acids: CASRFRGLGSYGSTGEYEQYF. The DNA for the CDR3 is TGTGCCAGCAGGTTTCGTGGGCTAGGCAGCTATGGGAGTACGGGGGAGTACGAGCAGTACTTC.

The V gene is TRBV11-2, the J gene TRBJ1-2; D is uncertain. V lost 5 bases, J lost 6 bases, and 19 bases lay in between. The germline gives CDR1 SGHAT, CDR2 FQNNGV. The CDR3 is 15 residues long. This chain's CDR3 is CASSPALRGGNGYTF. The CDR3 nucleotides read TGTGCCAGCAGCCCCGCGTTGCGGGGAGGGAATGGCTACACCTTC.

Here the CDR3 DNA reads TGTGCCAGCAGCCTGAACCTTCTAGCGGGAGGACCAACGTACAATGAGCAGTTCTTC. It codes for CASSLNLLAGGPTYNEQFF. V usage is TRBV7-9 and J usage is TRBJ2-1; 11 bases match TRBD2. Germline CDR1 is SEHNR and CDR2 is FQNEAQ (reference sequence). Trimming at V came to 5 bases and at J to 4 bases, leaving 16 bases not matched to a gene. The CDR3 extends over 19 amino acids.

This rearrangement joins TRBV29-1 to TRBJ1-4; 8 nucleotides align to TRBD1. CDR3 length equals 13 residues. Unmatched junction bases numbered 4, after V lost 6 bases and J lost 4 bases. CDR1 SQVTM and CDR2 ANQGSEA come from the germline V gene. The DNA for the CDR3 is TGCAGCGTCTACACAGGGGGTAATGAAAAACTGTTTTTT. Translated: CSVYTGGNEKLFF.

The chain links TRBV5-4 to TRBJ1-1, with 7 positions matching TRBD1. The CDR3 length is 15 residues. Germline lookup yields CDR1 SGHNT and CDR2 YYREEE (reference sequence). Germline trimming cut 4 bases from V and 7 bases from J; bases unmatched to any gene: 13. CDR3 nucleotides: TGTGCCAGCAGCGCTCGGAAGGGACAGCTGATTGAAGCTTTCTTT. Its protein is CASSARKGQLIEAFF.

CDR3: CASSWGTSGVTGELFF. The CDR3 DNA follows: TGCGCCAGCAGCTGGGGGACTAGCGGAGTCACCGGGGAGCTGTTTTTT. The gene calls are TRBV5-1 and TRBJ2-2; 11 nucleotides line up with TRBD2. Germline V gives CDR1 SGHRS, CDR2 YFSETQ. This CDR3 has 16 residues. The junction had 5 bases not matched to a gene; V was cut back by 3 bases and J by 4 bases.

DNA of the CDR3: TGTGCCAGCTCACCCAACCTACAGGCGGGGAGAGACTATGGCTACACCTTC. Its translation: CASSPNLQAGRDYGYTF. The chain combines TRBV18 with TRBJ1-2; tentatively, D is TRBD1 (5 bases). The CDR3 contains 17 residues. Germline CDR1 KGHSH, CDR2 LQKENI. V lost 3 bases to trimming and J lost 3 bases, with 20 bases between them.

The gene calls are TRBV12-3 or TRBV12-4 and TRBJ2-5; D may be TRBD2 (6 bases). This CDR3 has 13 amino acids. Trimming cost V 4 bases and J 4 bases, with 10 bases left between them. The CDR3 sequence: CASSSGGRETQYF. The CDR3 region has the DNA TGTGCCAGCAGTTCCGGGGGTAGAGAGACCCAGTACTTC.

This chain connects TRBV14 to TRBJ2-1; 13 positions match TRBD2. In germline, CDR1 is SGHDN, CDR2 FVKESK. The V segment lost 0 bases and the J segment 4 bases; nucleotides outside the gene matches: 9. The CDR3 is made up of 19 amino acids. For the CDR3, the DNA is TGTGCCAGCAGCCAAGATCCCGGACTAGCGGGAGCTGGTTACAATGAGCAGTTCTTC. Its protein is CASSQDPGLAGAGYNEQFF.

This chain connects TRBV18 to TRBJ2-5; D ambiguous. The V and J ends lost 8 bases and 3 bases respectively, with 16 bases between them. The CDR3 runs 14 residues. Looked up from germline, CDR1 is KGHSH and CDR2 is LQKENI. This chain's CDR3 is CASTSFVNEETQYF. The CDR3 DNA is TGTGCCAGCACGTCCTTTGTCAATGAAGAGACCCAGTACTTC.

V gene TRBV12-3 or TRBV12-4 combines with J gene TRBJ2-3; tentatively, D is TRBD1 (6 bases). V was clipped by 6 bases and J by 6 bases, with 10 bases between them. This CDR3 comprises 12 residues. For the CDR3, the DNA is TGTGCCAGCAGCAAACAGGGCGATACGCAGTATTTT. Translation: CASSKQGDTQYF.

This clone has only a few counts. The rearrangement joins TRBV5-4 to TRBJ2-5; 9 bases map to TRBD1. This CDR3 comprises 16 residues. The V gene end was trimmed by 4 bases and the J gene end by 1 base; junction bases not matched to a gene: 8. Germline V lookup: CDR1 SGHNT, CDR2 YYREEE (reference sequence). CDR3 amino acids: CASSRGTDRGQETQYF. DNA of the CDR3: TGTGCCAGCAGCCGAGGTACGGACAGGGGCCAAGAGACCCAGTACTTC.

The J gene is TRBJ1-1, the V gene TRBV9; TRBD1 might be the D (6 bases). The CDR3 runs 14 residues. V lost 4 bases and J lost 1, with 11 bases in between. Looked up from germline, CDR1 is SGDLS and CDR2 is YYNGEE. The CDR3 sequence: CASSRGAENTEAFF. CDR3 nucleotide sequence: TGTGCCAGCAGCAGGGGGGCCGAGAACACTGAAGCTTTCTTT. The whole variable domain, filled in from reference TRBV9 and TRBJ1-1, reads DSGVTQTPKHLITATGQRVTLRCSPRSGDLSVYWYQQSLDQGLQFLIQYYNGEERAKGNILERFSAQQFPDLHSELNLSSLELGDSALYFCASSRGAENTEAFFGQGTRLTVV.

This clone is a singleton in its sample. The chain uses TRBV28 and TRBJ1-5; D not certain. The CDR3 runs to 13 residues. Trimming took off 7 bases at V and 4 bases at J, with 11 bases between the two ends. CDR1 and CDR2 from the germline V gene are MDHEN and SYDVKM. CDR3 nucleotide sequence: TGTGCCAGCAAAACGACCACGAATCAGCCCCAGCATTTT. The encoded protein is CASKTTTNQPQHF.

The chain has TRBV27 and TRBJ2-1; TRBD2 matches at 7 bases. Germline trimming cut 6 bases from V and 0 bases from J; bases unmatched to any gene: 8. The CDR3 extends over 16 amino acids. Germline V gene lookup returns CDR1 MNHEY and CDR2 SMNVEV (reference sequence). CDR3 residues: CASRPGSGISYNEQFF. CDR3 DNA: TGTGCCAGCAGGCCGGGAAGCGGGATCTCCTACAATGAGCAGTTCTTC.

The chain links TRBV5-4 to TRBJ2-3, with D possibly matching TRBD1 (5 bases). Trimming shortened V by 0 bases and J by 5 bases, and 10 bases separated the two germline ends. Per germline, CDR1 SGHNT and CDR2 YYREEE (reference sequence). CDR3 size: 14 residues. CDR3 loop: CASSLVQEIDTQYF. The DNA of the CDR3 is TGTGCCAGCAGCTTGGTACAGGAGATAGATACGCAGTATTTT.

In this sample, this clone turned up a few times. CDR3 in amino acids: CASSPEDRAYEQYF. CDR3 DNA: TGTGCCAGCAGCCCAGAGGACAGGGCCTACGAGCAGTACTTC. The chain combines TRBV9 with TRBJ2-7; 8 bases are a match to TRBD1. V shed 4 bases, J shed 2 bases, and the junction held 5 bases outside the gene matches. The CDR3 contains 14 residues. From germline, CDR1 is SGDLS and CDR2 YYNGEE. Based on the CDR3 plus reference TRBV9 and TRBJ2-7, the full variable domain is DSGVTQTPKHLITATGQRVTLRCSPRSGDLSVYWYQQSLDQGLQFLIQYYNGEERAKGNILERFSAQQFPDLHSELNLSSLELGDSALYFCASSPEDRAYEQYFGPGTRLTVT.

V and J are TRBV19 and TRBJ2-1; D may be TRBD2 (5 bases). CDR1 is LNHDA and CDR2 is SQIVND in the germline V gene (reference sequence). Trimming took 5 bases from V and 13 from J, leaving 15 bases between them. This CDR3 has 12 amino acids. The CDR3 DNA reads TGTGCCAGTAGTTGGACTCACAGCCTACAGTTCTTC. This sequence encodes CASSWTHSLQFF.

In this sample, this clone turned up a few times. The chain couples TRBV18 to TRBJ1-5; 8 positions match TRBD1. Germline lookup yields CDR1 KGHSH and CDR2 LQKENI. V was pared by 3 bases and J by 5 bases, with 3 bases of the junction left unmatched. This CDR3 comprises 14 residues. CDR3 in amino acids: CASSPTGDDQPQHF. CDR3 DNA: TGTGCCAGCTCACCGACAGGGGATGATCAGCCCCAGCATTTT.

The chain has TRBV5-4 and TRBJ1-2; maybe TRBD1 (5 bases). The germline CDR1 and CDR2 sequences are SGHNT and YYREEE (reference sequence). This CDR3 spans 16 amino acids. The V end lost 1 base, the J end lost 4 bases, and 17 bases lay between the germline ends. CDR3 sequence (DNA): TGTGCCAGCAGCTTGATCAGCACAGGTACTTCCTATGGCTACACCTTC. It yields the protein CASSLISTGTSYGYTF.

This clone was detected a few times. J is TRBJ2-2 and V is TRBV4-2; D may be TRBD2 (6 bases). V was shortened by 5 bases and J by 2 bases, with 12 bases between the two germline ends. The CDR3 is made up of 15 amino acids. The V gene's germline CDR1 is LGHNA and CDR2 YNFKEQ. CDR3 nucleotide sequence: TGTGCCAGCAGCGACCCGGGACTTAACACCGGGGAGCTGTTTTTT. The encoded protein is CASSDPGLNTGELFF.

The chain has TRBV5-5 and TRBJ2-3; D possibly corresponds to TRBD2 (6 bases). V dropped 5 bases and J dropped 2 bases, with 9 bases sitting between them. Germline CDR1 is SGHKS and CDR2 is YYEKEE (reference sequence). The CDR3 sequence is 13 residues long. The CDR3 sequence is CASSSGVTDTQYF. The CDR3 DNA reads TGTGCCAGCAGTAGCGGTGTCACAGATACGCAGTATTTT.

The V gene is TRBV15, the J gene TRBJ2-1; D possibly uses TRBD1 or TRBD2 (5 bases each). V was cut by 4 bases and J by 6 bases, with 16 bases left in between. The germline V gene encodes CDR1 LNHNV and CDR2 YYDKDF (reference sequence). The CDR3 has 15 residues. The CDR3 DNA follows: TGTGCCACCAGCAACCGGGACCGAAACTCCAATGAGCAGTTCTTC. The encoded protein is CATSNRDRNSNEQFF. Filled out from reference TRBV15 and TRBJ2-1, the complete variable domain reads DAMVIQNPRYQVTQFGKPVTLSCSQTLNHNVMYWYQQKSSQAPKLLFHYYDKDFNNEADTPDNFQSRRPNTSFCFLDIRSPGLGDTAMYLCATSNRDRNSNEQFFGPGTRLTVL.

The J gene is TRBJ2-7, the V gene TRBV9; unclear D gene. The germline V gene has CDR1 SGDLS and CDR2 YYNGEE. Between the trimmed V and J ends, which lost 3 bases and 4 bases, there was a span of 11 bases. The CDR3 runs to 13 residues. CDR3 sequence reads: CASSAPFGYEQYF. CDR3 coding DNA: TGTGCCAGCAGCGCTCCATTTGGATACGAGCAGTACTTC.

The gene calls are TRBV14 and TRBJ2-1; the match to TRBD2 covers 10 bases. Germline V gene sequence: CDR1 SGHDN, CDR2 FVKESK. With 6 bases clipped from V and 4 bases from J, the junction kept 9 bases outside the gene matches. CDR3 length: 16 residues. In DNA form, the CDR3 reads TGTGCCAGCAGTCCGCTGACTAGCGGGCATTACAATGAGCAGTTCTTC. It is translated as CASSPLTSGHYNEQFF.

This chain uses TRBV3-1 (or the pseudogene TRBV3-2) with TRBJ2-3; D ambiguous. Trimming removed 1 base from V and 1 base from J, with 15 bases in between. CDR3 length equals 17 residues. Germline V lookup: CDR1 LGHDT, CDR2 YNNKEL (reference sequence). CDR3 nucleotides: TGTGCCAGCAGCCAAGGGACCTTCATTCAGGGCACAGATACGCAGTATTTT. Amino acid sequence: CASSQGTFIQGTDTQYF.